What follows describes a single T cell receptor (beta chain). The age range of participants was 18 to 89 years, with residence in about 25 US areas. The data stem from a study of blood T cell repertoires in COVID-19. The CDR3 contains 14 residues. Between the trimmed V and J ends, which lost 4 bases and 5 bases, there was a span of 11 bases. CDR1 and CDR2 from the germline V gene are SGHDN and FVKESK. Sequencing used immunoSEQ multiplex PCR; TCRdb keeps in-frame clones, though not all of them. The table records fewer than 350,000 clones, around 88% of them present only once. V and J are TRBV14 and TRBJ1-4; D gene uncertain. The source material was PBMCs or T cells enriched from blood (not recorded which). The receptor's source is a woman aged 35 to 49 who had recovered from COVID-19. CDR3 residues: CASSLSGMNEKLFF. DNA of the CDR3: TGTGCCAGCAGCCTATCCGGGATGAATGAAAAACTGTTTTTT.